The source of this T cell receptor (beta chain) is a study of T cell responses to AZD1222 COVID-19 vaccine. The CDR3 consists of 16 residues. CDR1 and CDR2 (germline): MDHEN, SYDVKM. V shed 5 bases and J shed 4 bases, with 20 bases lying between them. The assay was immunoSEQ multiplex PCR, and TCRdb's table has in-frame clones only and misses some. This sample yields about 150,000 clones, of which over 75% are seen a single time; 1.5% to 2% belongs to the top ten. This sample comprised peripheral blood, obtained on day 0 of AZD1222 vaccination. This chain connects TRBV28 to TRBJ1-1, with D possibly being TRBD1 (5 bases). The sequence was collected from an adult in good health. CDR3 nucleotide sequence: TGTGCCAGCAGTGATCCCGCAGGGCCGGGAGGCACTGAAGCTTTCTTT. It translates to CASSDPAGPGGTEAFF.